Shown below are 16 T cell receptor beta chains from a single sample sequenced in a study of cytomegalovirus exposure and HLA in healthy donors. Primers for the PCR totalled 60 Vbeta and 13 Jbeta. Assay: immunoSEQ multiplex PCR; the TCRdb copy retains only in-frame clones and omits some. The table includes approximately 170,000 clones, roughly 79% detected once. Input material: PBMCs. The receptors come from a woman in her 30s in good health and CMV-seropositive.

V gene TRBV6-5 combines with J gene TRBJ1-5; D remains ambiguous. Germline V gene lookup returns CDR1 MNHEY and CDR2 SVGAGI. Trimming took off 0 bases at V and 4 bases at J, with 7 bases between the two ends. The CDR3 consists of 14 residues. Written as DNA, the CDR3 is TGTGCCAGCAGTTACTCAGCCTATAATCAGCCCCAGCATTTT. It encodes CASSYSAYNQPQHF.

Concerning this clone: One end of the junction is discordant with germline, which a read error may explain. The J gene is TRBJ1-5, the V gene TRBV28, with D perhaps TRBD1 (6 bases). This CDR3 has 19 residues. Looked up from germline, CDR1 is MDHEN and CDR2 is SYDVKM. The CDR3 DNA reads as TGTGCCAGCAGTGGGGGGGCCTATTTCGGACAAGGTGGCAACCAGCCCCAGCATTTT. Its translation is CASSGGAYFGQGGNQPQHF. The variable domain in full, with the rest retrieved from reference TRBV28 and TRBJ1-5, is DVKVTQSSRYLVKRTGEKVFLECVQDMDHENMFWYRQDPGLGLRLIYFSYDVKMKEKGDIPEGYSVSREKKERFSLILESASTNQTSMYLCASSGGAYFGQGGNQPQHFGDGTRLSIL.

The CDR3 sequence is CASSFRGGGVQETQYF. In DNA form, the CDR3 reads TGTGCCAGCAGCTTTAGGGGGGGTGGGGTCCAAGAGACCCAGTACTTC. The J gene is TRBJ2-5, the V gene TRBV5-6; possible D gene TRBD2, 7 bases. In germline, CDR1 is SGHDT, CDR2 YYEEEE. V shed 2 bases and J shed 1 base, with 15 bases lying between them. The CDR3 consists of 16 residues. The entire variable domain, with the rest obtained from reference TRBV5-6 and TRBJ2-5, is as follows: DAGVTQSPTHLIKTRGQQVTLRCSPKSGHDTVSWYQQALGQGPQFIFQYYEEEERQRGNFPDRFSGHQFPNYSSELNVNALLLGDSALYLCASSFRGGGVQETQYFGPGTRLLVL.

The rearrangement joins TRBV5-4 to TRBJ2-7, with TRBD1 identical over 7 bases. This CDR3 is built from 16 residues. CDR1 is SGHNT and CDR2 is YYREEE in the germline V gene (reference sequence). V lost 4 bases and J lost 1; bases outside the gene matches: 11. CDR3 nucleotides: TGTGCCAGCAGCGCAGGGACAGCGATGACGTCCTACGAGCAGTACTTC. Its protein is CASSAGTAMTSYEQYF.

This chain connects TRBV10-2 to TRBJ1-2; 8 bases are shared with TRBD1. After removal of 2 bases from V and 5 bases from J, the junction contained 4 bases not matched to a gene. Germline CDR1 reads WSHSY; CDR2 reads SAAADI. The CDR3 has 14 amino acids. As DNA, the CDR3 is TGCGCCAGCAGTGAGCAGGGGGCGGGATATGGCTACACCTTC. Its translation is CASSEQGAGYGYTF.

The chain uses TRBV4-2 and TRBJ2-7, with 8 positions matching TRBD2. Germline-derived CDR1 and CDR2 are LGHNA and YNFKEQ. The CDR3 length is 15 residues. The ends lost 2 bases at V and 2 bases at J; junction bases unmatched: 5. CDR3 DNA: TGTGCCAGCAGCCAATCTTTGGGACTAGCCTACGAGCAGTACTTC. Amino acids: CASSQSLGLAYEQYF.

This clone was seen a few times. Written as DNA, the CDR3 is TGCGCCAGCAGCCAAGGGGCCAGGTCACAAGAGACCCAGTACTTC. Translating it yields CASSQGARSQETQYF. V is TRBV4-1 and J is TRBJ2-5; D uncertain. From germline, CDR1 is MGHRA and CDR2 YSYEKL. The CDR3 totals 15 residues. Trimming removed 1 base at V and 2 bases at J, with 11 bases between.

The V call is TRBV18, the J call TRBJ2-5; 10 bases are a match to TRBD2. Germline V CDR1 and CDR2: KGHSH, LQKENI. J gave up 2 bases and V 6 bases, and 6 bases lay outside the gene matches. CDR3 length: 15 amino acids. This chain's CDR3 is CASSLNSGGQETQYF. CDR3 nucleotide sequence: TGTGCCAGCTCTCTCAATAGCGGGGGGCAAGAGACCCAGTACTTC.

This chain connects TRBV10-3 to TRBJ1-1; 8 bases are shared with TRBD1. This CDR3 region has 13 residues. The ends lost 5 bases at V and 4 bases at J; junction bases unmatched: 3. Germline CDR1 ENHRY, CDR2 SYGVKD. CDR3 bases: TGTGCCATCAGTTCCACAGGGGGCACTGAAGCTTTCTTT. Protein: CAISSTGGTEAFF.

The chain joins TRBV6-5 to TRBJ2-7; 13 nucleotides agree with TRBD2. Losses at the gene ends were 7 bases for V and 5 bases for J; bases not matched to a gene: 8. Germline assignment: CDR1 MNHEY and CDR2 SVGAGI. There are 15 residues in the CDR3. CDR3 region: CASKPTSGRLHEQYF. The DNA of the CDR3 is TGTGCCAGCAAACCGACTAGCGGGAGGTTACACGAGCAGTACTTC.

Regarding this clone: Germline is not matched at one junction end, which may reflect a read error. The chain is built from TRBV19 and TRBJ1-2; a possible D gene is TRBD1 (6 bases). From germline, CDR1 is LNHDA and CDR2 SQIVND (reference sequence). The CDR3 spans 11 residues. CDR3 nucleotides: TGTGCCAGTAGTATTTTGGGGGCTTATCTCTTC. This encodes CASSILGAYLF.

The V and J genes are TRBV10-1 and TRBJ1-1; tentatively, D is TRBD1 (6 bases). The germline V gene has CDR1 WNHNN and CDR2 SYGVQD (reference sequence). The CDR3 loop spans 18 amino acids. V was clipped by 4 bases and J by 0 bases, with 21 bases between them. The CDR3 bases are TGCGCCAGCAGTGGGGGGCTGGACCCGATACATATGAACACTGAAGCTTTCTTT. It codes for CASSGGLDPIHMNTEAFF.

The CDR3 sequence is CASSHLAGGGNEQFF. The DNA for the CDR3 is TGTGCCAGCAGCCATCTAGCGGGGGGCGGGAATGAGCAGTTCTTC. The rearrangement joins TRBV6-5 to TRBJ2-1; TRBD2 agrees at 11 bases. The CDR3 runs to 15 residues. Germline V lookup: CDR1 MNHEY, CDR2 SVGAGI. V lost 6 bases and J lost 7; bases outside the gene matches: 8.

The V call is TRBV19, the J call TRBJ2-6; D unresolved. V shed 8 bases and J shed 1 base, with 15 bases lying between them. The CDR3 spans 16 residues. Germline V gene data show CDR1 as LNHDA and CDR2 as SQIVND (reference sequence). The CDR3 loop reads CASGENFGSGANVLTF. CDR3 DNA sequence: TGTGCCAGTGGAGAGAATTTTGGGTCTGGGGCCAACGTCCTGACTTTC.

The gene calls are TRBV6-5 and TRBJ1-2; TRBD1 matches 11 bases. This CDR3 is built from 14 residues. V shed 7 bases and J 4 bases; nucleotides not matched to a gene: 5. Germline values: CDR1 MNHEY, CDR2 SVGAGI. The CDR3 region is CASTTGTGGYGYTF. The CDR3, as DNA: TGTGCCAGCACTACCGGGACAGGGGGCTATGGCTACACCTTC.

The gene calls are TRBV6-4 and TRBJ2-3, with 8 bases fitting TRBD2. The germline gives CDR1 MRHNA, CDR2 SNTAGT. Trimming cost V 4 bases and J 0 bases; bases outside gene matches: 3. This CDR3 comprises 15 residues. The chain's CDR3 is CASSVTSGSTDTQYF. CDR3 coding DNA: TGTGCCAGCAGTGTCACTAGCGGTAGCACAGATACGCAGTATTTT.